This T cell receptor (beta chain) was observed in a study of blood T cell repertoires in COVID-19. In the study overall: COVID-19 samples, acute and convalescent, were from the United States, Italy and Spain. T cells, B-cell-depleted T cells, or PBMCs provided the cDNA or gDNA that served as material.

Clones were read by immunoSEQ multiplex PCR, and TCRdb kept only the in-frame ones, dropping some. The repertoire holds about 170,000 clones, with 88% as singletons. Unmatched junction bases numbered 13, after V lost 4 bases and J lost 4 bases. CDR1 is PRHDT, CDR2 FYEKMQ, per germline (reference sequence). This CDR3 has 17 amino acids. This clonotype was sampled from a man in his forties or fifties who had recovered from COVID-19. This chain links TRBV13 with TRBJ1-2; TRBD1 agrees at 9 bases. The source material was peripheral blood. CDR3: CASSSTGTGSRGYGYTF. CDR3 coding DNA: TGTGCCAGCAGCTCCACCGGGACAGGGAGTCGCGGCTATGGCTACACCTTC.